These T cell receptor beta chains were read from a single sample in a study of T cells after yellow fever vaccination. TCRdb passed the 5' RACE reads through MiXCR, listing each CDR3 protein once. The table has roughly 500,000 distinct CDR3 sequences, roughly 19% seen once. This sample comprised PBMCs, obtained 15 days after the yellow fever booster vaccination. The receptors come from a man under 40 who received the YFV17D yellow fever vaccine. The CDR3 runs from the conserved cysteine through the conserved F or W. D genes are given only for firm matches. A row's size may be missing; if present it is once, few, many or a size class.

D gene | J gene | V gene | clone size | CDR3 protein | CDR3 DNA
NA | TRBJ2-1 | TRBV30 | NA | CAWSSQDEQFF | TGTGCCTGGAGTTCTCAGGATGAGCAGTTCTTC
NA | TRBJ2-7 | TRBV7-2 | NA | CASSLVGLSYEQYF | TGTGCCAGCAGCTTAGTCGGGCTCTCCTACGAGCAGTACTTC
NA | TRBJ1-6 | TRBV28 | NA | CASSALGLANNSPLHF | TGTGCCAGCAGTGCCTTGGGGCTCGCCAATAATTCACCCCTCCACTTT
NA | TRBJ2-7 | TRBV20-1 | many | CSASPYEQYF | TGCAGTGCTAGCCCTTACGAGCAGTACTTC
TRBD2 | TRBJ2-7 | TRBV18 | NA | CASSEPGLALEQYF | TGTGCCAGCTCAGAACCGGGACTAGCACTCGAGCAGTACTTC
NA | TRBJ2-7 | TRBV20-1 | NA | CSADLPTGVPYEQYF | TGCAGTGCTGACCTACCCACGGGAGTCCCCTACGAGCAGTACTTC
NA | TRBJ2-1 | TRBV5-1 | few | CASSLHLGYNEQFF | TGCGCCAGCAGCTTGCACCTGGGTTACAATGAGCAGTTCTTC
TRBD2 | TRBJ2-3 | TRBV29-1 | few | CSVRRALAGEDTQYF | TGCAGCGTCCGACGTGCTTTAGCGGGCGAAGATACGCAGTATTTT
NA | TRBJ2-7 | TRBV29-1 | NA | CSVVEGVYEQYF | TGCAGCGTTGTGGAGGGAGTCTACGAGCAGTACTTC
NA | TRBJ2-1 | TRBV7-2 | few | CASSLGALYHEQFF | TGTGCCAGCAGCTTAGGTGCGTTGTATCATGAGCAGTTCTTC
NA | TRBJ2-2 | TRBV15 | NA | CATSRDTGELFF | TGTGCCACCAGCAGAGACACCGGGGAGCTGTTTTTT
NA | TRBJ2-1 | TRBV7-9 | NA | CASSLGSFYNEQFF | TGTGCCAGCAGCTTAGGGTCCTTCTACAATGAGCAGTTCTTC
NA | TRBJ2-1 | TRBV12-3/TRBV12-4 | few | CASKPSSADSYNEQFF | TGTGCCAGCAAGCCATCTAGCGCCGACTCCTACAATGAGCAGTTCTTC
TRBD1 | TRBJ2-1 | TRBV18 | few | CASSPTPGQGLYEQFF | TGTGCCAGCTCGCCCACACCGGGACAGGGGTTATATGAGCAGTTCTTC
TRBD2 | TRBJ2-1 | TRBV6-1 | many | CASRAPSGSHNEQFF | TGTGCCAGCAGAGCTCCTAGCGGGAGTCACAATGAGCAGTTCTTC
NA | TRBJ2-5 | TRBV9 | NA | CASSVEGGQRETQYF | TGTGCCAGCAGCGTAGAGGGGGGACAGCGTGAGACCCAGTACTTC
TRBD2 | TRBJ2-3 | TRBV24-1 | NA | CATSEGSGKSTDTQYF | TGTGCCACCAGTGAAGGTAGCGGGAAAAGCACAGATACGCAGTATTTT
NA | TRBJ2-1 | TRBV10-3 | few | CAISWTDSNEQFF | TGTGCCATCAGTTGGACAGACTCCAATGAGCAGTTCTTC
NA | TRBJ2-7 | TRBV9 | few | CASSGDYTSYEQYF | TGTGCCAGCAGCGGCGACTACACCTCCTACGAGCAGTACTTC
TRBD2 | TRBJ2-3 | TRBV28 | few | CASSPLLNSGSKTDTQYF | TGTGCCAGCAGTCCCCTCCTCAATAGCGGGAGTAAAACAGATACGCAGTATTTT
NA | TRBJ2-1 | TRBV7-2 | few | CASSSSTIGEQFF | TGTGCCAGCAGCAGCAGCACTATAGGTGAGCAGTTCTTC
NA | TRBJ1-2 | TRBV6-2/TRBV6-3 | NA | CASRPDSPNYGYTF | TGTGCCAGCAGACCAGACAGTCCTAACTATGGCTACACCTTC
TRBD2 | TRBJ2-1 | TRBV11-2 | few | CASSRPGSGRARFNEQFF | TGTGCCAGCAGCCGCCCGGGGAGCGGGAGGGCTCGGTTCAATGAGCAGTTCTTC
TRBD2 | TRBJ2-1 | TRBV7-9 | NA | CASSLRLAETNEQFF | TGTGCCAGCAGCTTGCGACTAGCGGAGACCAATGAGCAGTTCTTC
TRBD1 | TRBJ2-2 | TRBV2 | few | CASTPSGQGTINTGELFF | TGTGCCAGCACCCCCAGCGGACAGGGCACTATCAACACCGGGGAGCTGTTTTTT
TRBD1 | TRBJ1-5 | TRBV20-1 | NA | CSAKGQIYSNQPQHF | TGCAGTGCTAAGGGACAGATTTATAGCAATCAGCCCCAGCATTTT
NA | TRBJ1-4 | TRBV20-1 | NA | CSATAREKDEKLFF | TGCAGTGCTACCGCCCGGGAGAAAGATGAAAAACTGTTTTTT
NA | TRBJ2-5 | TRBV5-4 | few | CASSPGASGVPQYF | TGTGCCAGCAGCCCCGGGGCTAGTGGGGTACCCCAGTACTTC
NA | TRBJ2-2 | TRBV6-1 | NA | CASSRTGQGWELFF | TGTGCCAGCAGTCGAACGGGGCAGGGGTGGGAGCTGTTTTTT
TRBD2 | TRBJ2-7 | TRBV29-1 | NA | CSVGTSGNLNEQYF | TGCAGCGTTGGTACTAGCGGGAACCTTAACGAGCAGTACTTC
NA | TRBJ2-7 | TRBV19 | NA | CASSAQGEQYF | TGTGCCAGTAGCGCACAAGGCGAGCAGTACTTC
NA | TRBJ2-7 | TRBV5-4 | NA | CASSMGPTDYEQYF | TGTGCCAGCAGCATGGGACCCACGGACTACGAGCAGTACTTC
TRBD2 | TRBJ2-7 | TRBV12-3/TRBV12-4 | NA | CASSPTSGSRYEQYF | TGTGCCAGCAGCCCCACTAGCGGGAGTAGGTACGAGCAGTACTTC
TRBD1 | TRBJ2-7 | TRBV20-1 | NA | CSAGSGGEQYF | TGCAGTGCTGGGTCAGGGGGCGAGCAGTACTTC
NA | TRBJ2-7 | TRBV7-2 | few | CASSLGPGVYEQYF | TGTGCCAGCAGCTTAGGGCCCGGTGTCTACGAGCAGTACTTC
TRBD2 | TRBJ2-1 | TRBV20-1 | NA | CSAESGVGSYNEQFF | TGCAGTGCAGAAAGCGGGGTGGGATCCTACAATGAGCAGTTCTTC
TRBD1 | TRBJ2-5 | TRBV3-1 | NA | CASSQDLSGQRETQYF | TGTGCCAGCAGCCAAGATTTGTCGGGACAGAGAGAGACCCAGTACTTC
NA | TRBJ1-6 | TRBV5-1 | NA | CASSPQENSPLHF | TGCGCCAGCAGCCCACAGGAGAATTCACCCCTCCACTTT
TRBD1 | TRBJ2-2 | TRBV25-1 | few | CASSELDRASTGELFF | TGTGCCAGCAGTGAACTGGACAGGGCGTCCACCGGGGAGCTGTTTTTT
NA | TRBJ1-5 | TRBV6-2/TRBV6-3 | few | CASSYGGAGPQHF | TGTGCCAGCAGTTACGGAGGAGCCGGCCCCCAGCATTTT
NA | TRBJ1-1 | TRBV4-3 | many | CASSHRPTGRTNTEAFF | TGCGCCAGCAGCCATCGACCAACGGGACGAACGAACACTGAAGCTTTCTTT
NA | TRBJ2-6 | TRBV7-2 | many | CASSLVTSGANVLTF | TGTGCCAGCAGCTTAGTGACCTCTGGGGCCAACGTCCTGACTTTC
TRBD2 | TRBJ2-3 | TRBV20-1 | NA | CSASGLAAPSTDTQYF | TGCAGTGCTAGCGGACTAGCGGCCCCTAGCACAGATACGCAGTATTTT
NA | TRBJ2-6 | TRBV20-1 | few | CSAKSGANVLTF | TGCAGTGCTAAGTCTGGGGCCAACGTCCTGACTTTC
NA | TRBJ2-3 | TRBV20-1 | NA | CSARVYGYTDTQYF | TGCAGTGCTAGAGTTTACGGGTACACAGATACGCAGTATTTT